The rows below give T cell receptor beta chains drawn from one sample of a study of blood T cell repertoires in COVID-19. Some clones are missing from TCRdb's copy, which holds only in-frame ones; the method was immunoSEQ multiplex PCR. The data show 200,000 to 250,000 clones, with under 90% seen just once and 15% to 20% held by the top ten. The sequencing input was peripheral blood. The receptors originated from a woman of 80 years or more with active or convalescent COVID-19. Each CDR3 is given with its conserved first and last residue. A D gene is named only where the DNA matches it firmly. Expanded clones are given a class, and other clones once, few, many or no size at all.

once,TRBD1,TRBJ2-1,13,TRBV5-4,TGTGCCAGCAGCCTCCCCGGGACAGGTTCTAAGTTCTTC,CASSLPGTGSKFF
once,NA,TRBJ1-2,17,TRBV24-1,TGTGCCACCAGTGATGCGGCTTTAGGGGATCTGCTGGAGGGCTACACCTTC,CATSDAALGDLLEGYTF
NA,TRBD2,TRBJ2-7,14,TRBV5-1,TGCGCCAGCAGCCAGGGACTAGCCCACTACGAGCAGTACTTC,CASSQGLAHYEQYF
once,TRBD1,TRBJ1-1,15,TRBV7-8,TGTGCCGGCAGCCGTAGGGACAGTAGGGGCACTGAAGCTTTCTTT,CAGSRRDSRGTEAFF
NA,NA,TRBJ1-3,15,TRBV9,TGTGCCAGCAGCCTCCTCAGGGACTCTGGAAACACCATATATTTT,CASSLLRDSGNTIYF
NA,TRBD2,TRBJ2-3,16,TRBV9,TGTGCCAGCAGCGCCCCTAGCGGGGGGGCCCCAGATACGCAGTATTTT,CASSAPSGGAPDTQYF
NA,TRBD1,TRBJ1-2,16,TRBV7-9,TGTGCCAGCAGCTTAGGGGGTACAGGGGCTAACTATGGCTACACCTTC,CASSLGGTGANYGYTF
NA,TRBD2,TRBJ2-1,15,TRBV28,TGTGCCAGCAGCCGGGGACTAGCGGGGGGAGGGGAGCAGTTCTTC,CASSRGLAGGGEQFF
NA,NA,TRBJ1-5,15,TRBV15,TGTGCCACCAGCCGGACAGCCTATAGCAATCAGCCCCAGCATTTT,CATSRTAYSNQPQHF
NA,TRBD2,TRBJ2-1,15,TRBV7-3,TGTGCCAGCAGCCCTTCCAGCGGGGGATACAATGAGCAGTTCTTC,CASSPSSGGYNEQFF
NA,NA,TRBJ1-5,15,TRBV6-1,TGTGCCAGCAGTGAAGCGCAAGGGGGTAATCAGCCCCAGCATTTT,CASSEAQGGNQPQHF
NA,NA,TRBJ2-5,13,TRBV5-4,TGTGCCAGCAGCCTCGGACACGCTGAGACCCAGTACTTC,CASSLGHAETQYF
once,NA,TRBJ1-2,14,TRBV7-3,TGTGCCAGCAGCCCGGACAGCTCCTCCTATGGCTACACCTTC,CASSPDSSSYGYTF
NA,TRBD2,TRBJ2-5,15,TRBV7-9,TGTGCCAGCAGCTTTAGCGGGGGCCCAGAAGAGACCCAGTACTTC,CASSFSGGPEETQYF
NA,NA,TRBJ1-4,12,TRBV12-3/TRBV12-4,TGTGCCAGCAGCCGGTCCAGGGGCGAACTGTTTTTT,CASSRSRGELFF
NA,NA,TRBJ1-3,14,TRBV5-4,TGTGCCAGCAGTACACAGGGTGCTGGAAACACCATATATTTT,CASSTQGAGNTIYF
NA,TRBD2,TRBJ2-2,18,TRBV5-1,TGCGCCAGCAGTTCGGACAAGGGACTAGCGAGGGACACCGGGGAGCTGTTTTTT,CASSSDKGLARDTGELFF
NA,TRBD2,TRBJ2-7,14,TRBV5-1,TGCGCCAGCAGCTTAACTAGCGGGGCCTACGAGCAGTACTTC,CASSLTSGAYEQYF
NA,TRBD1,TRBJ2-1,15,TRBV9,TGTGCCAGCAGCGTTACAGGGGGCGTCGGGGGTGAGCAGTTCTTC,CASSVTGGVGGEQFF
NA,TRBD1,TRBJ2-7,14,TRBV19,TGTGCCAGTAGCGAAAGGGACAGCGCCTACGAGCAGTACTTC,CASSERDSAYEQYF
NA,NA,TRBJ1-1,10,TRBV11-3,TGTGCCAGCAGCGGTTTCGGAGCTTTCTTT,CASSGFGAFF
once,NA,TRBJ2-5,13,TRBV10-3,TGTGCCATCAGTGAGTCCAGAATGGAGACCCAGTACTTC,CAISESRMETQYF
NA,NA,TRBJ2-1,13,TRBV5-1,TGCGCCAGCAGCCCGACAGGTGACAATGAGCAGTTCTTC,CASSPTGDNEQFF
NA,NA,TRBJ1-2,13,TRBV19,TGTGCCAGTACCTCCAGGGCCGGTTATGGCTACACCTTC,CASTSRAGYGYTF
NA,NA,TRBJ1-5,13,TRBV21-1,TGTGCCAGCGGTTGTAGAGGCAATCAGCCCCAGCATTTT,CASGCRGNQPQHF
few,NA,TRBJ2-7,12,TRBV5-1,TGCGCCAGCAGGTACGGGTCCTACGAGCAGTACTTC,CASRYGSYEQYF
NA,TRBD1,TRBJ1-1,15,TRBV5-1,TGCGCCAGCAGCTTGGAGGGACAGGGGTTCCCTGAAGCTTTCTTT,CASSLEGQGFPEAFF
NA,NA,TRBJ2-3,13,TRBV5-4,TGTGCCAGCAGCTTGGACAGGACAGATACGCAGTATTTT,CASSLDRTDTQYF
NA,NA,TRBJ2-1,17,TRBV21-1,TGTGCCAGCAGCAAAGAGGACGGGGCCTTTAGCGGGAGTGAGCAGTTCTTC,CASSKEDGAFSGSEQFF
NA,TRBD1,TRBJ2-3,16,TRBV5-1,TGCGCCAGCAGCTTGGGGACAGGGATTAGTGCAGATACGCAGTATTTT,CASSLGTGISADTQYF
NA,TRBD2,TRBJ2-1,18,TRBV27,TGTGCCAGCAGTTTAGAGACTAGCGGGGGGGTCGCCTACAATGAGCAGTTCTTC,CASSLETSGGVAYNEQFF
NA,TRBD1,TRBJ2-7,14,TRBV6-5,TGTGCCAGCAGACCGGGACAGGGGGCCTACGAGCAGTACTTC,CASRPGQGAYEQYF
NA,TRBD1,TRBJ2-5,13,TRBV2,TGTGCCAGCAGTGAGAGGGGGCTTGAGACCCAGTACTTC,CASSERGLETQYF